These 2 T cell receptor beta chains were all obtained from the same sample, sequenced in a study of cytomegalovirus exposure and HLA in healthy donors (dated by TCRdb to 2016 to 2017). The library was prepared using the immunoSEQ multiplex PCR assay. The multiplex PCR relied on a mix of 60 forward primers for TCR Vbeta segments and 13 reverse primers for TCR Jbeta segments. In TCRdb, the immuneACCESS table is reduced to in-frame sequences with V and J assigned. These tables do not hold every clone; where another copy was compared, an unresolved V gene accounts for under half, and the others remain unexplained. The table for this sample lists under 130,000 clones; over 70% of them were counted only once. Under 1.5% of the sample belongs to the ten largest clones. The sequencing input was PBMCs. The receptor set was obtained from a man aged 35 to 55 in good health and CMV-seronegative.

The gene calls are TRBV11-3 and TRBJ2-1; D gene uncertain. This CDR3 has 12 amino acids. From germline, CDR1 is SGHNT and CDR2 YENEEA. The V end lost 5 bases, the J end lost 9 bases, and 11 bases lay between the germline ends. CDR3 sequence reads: CASSLPESEQFF. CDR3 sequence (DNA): TGTGCCAGCAGCCTCCCCGAGAGTGAGCAGTTCTTC.

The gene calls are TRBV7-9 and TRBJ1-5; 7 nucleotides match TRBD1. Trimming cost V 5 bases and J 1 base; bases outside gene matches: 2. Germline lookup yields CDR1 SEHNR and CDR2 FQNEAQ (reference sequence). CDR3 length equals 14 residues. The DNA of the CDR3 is TGTGCCAGCAGCGGGGACAGCAGCAATCAGCCCCAGCATTTT. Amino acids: CASSGDSSNQPQHF.